Included here is one T cell receptor beta chain sequence, with context. Its specificity is unknown. The sample originates from a study of cytomegalovirus exposure and HLA in healthy donors. Study information: The use of the same platform for the approximately 130 validation repertoires and the roughly 670 first-cohort repertoires was reported by a later analysis.

Regarding the study as a whole: A few chains tied to CMV proved CMV antigen-specific in vitro. The authors enumerated under 200 TCR beta chains as linked to cytomegalovirus. Reports showed the classifier diagnosing cytomegalovirus status with high specificity and sensitivity.

Clones were sequenced by immunoSEQ multiplex PCR, and TCRdb holds only the in-frame ones, with some missing. The sample holds hundreds of thousands of clones, just under 90% seen once. Trimming stripped 6 bases from V and 8 bases from J, with 22 bases between. Germline V CDR1 and CDR2: MDHEN, SYDVKM. The CDR3 length is 15 residues. The gene calls are TRBV28 and TRBJ1-2; the D gene is possibly TRBD1 (6 bases). The receptor was isolated from a man between 18 and 35 years old in good health and CMV-seronegative. Input material: PBMCs. CDR3 bases: TGTGCCAGCAGGCAAGCTCAGACAGGAGTGGGGGGCTACACCTTC. Amino acids: CASRQAQTGVGGYTF.